This T cell receptor beta chain was documented in a study of shared clonotypes between healthy human individuals. Cells designated naive CD8 were CD45RO-negative and were positively selected for CCR7, with terminally differentiated effector memory CD45RA+ cells excluded. Healthy HIV-negative adults with no recent acute infections or vaccinations were recruited as donors. Concerning this clone itself: Its specificity is not known.

Findings and caveats of the study: Lower generation probabilities were found for non-shared clonotypes than for those shared by all four donors.

The germline gives CDR1 MGHRA, CDR2 YSYEKL. Trimming pared 0 bases from V and 2 bases from J, leaving 8 bases between. CDR3 length: 14 amino acids. Per the original methods: Filtering was not the same, since immunoSEQ gave junction-only sequences without quality scores. Libraries were prepared by immunoSEQ multiplex PCR; TCRdb keeps only in-frame clonotypes and omits some of them. The V and J calls and clone size come from that table; D and trimming were worked out from the DNA. This table has millions of clones, roughly 91% appearing once. The chain recombines TRBV4-1 with TRBJ2-7; D perhaps matches TRBD2 (5 bases). Input material: naive CD8+ T cells from PBMCs. The TCR originated in a man aged 18 to 30 in good health. Some clones in this sample may be carry-over from other donors' samples. Here the CDR3 reads CASSQEDFAYEQYF. In DNA form, the CDR3 reads TGCGCCAGCAGCCAAGAGGACTTCGCCTACGAGCAGTACTTC.